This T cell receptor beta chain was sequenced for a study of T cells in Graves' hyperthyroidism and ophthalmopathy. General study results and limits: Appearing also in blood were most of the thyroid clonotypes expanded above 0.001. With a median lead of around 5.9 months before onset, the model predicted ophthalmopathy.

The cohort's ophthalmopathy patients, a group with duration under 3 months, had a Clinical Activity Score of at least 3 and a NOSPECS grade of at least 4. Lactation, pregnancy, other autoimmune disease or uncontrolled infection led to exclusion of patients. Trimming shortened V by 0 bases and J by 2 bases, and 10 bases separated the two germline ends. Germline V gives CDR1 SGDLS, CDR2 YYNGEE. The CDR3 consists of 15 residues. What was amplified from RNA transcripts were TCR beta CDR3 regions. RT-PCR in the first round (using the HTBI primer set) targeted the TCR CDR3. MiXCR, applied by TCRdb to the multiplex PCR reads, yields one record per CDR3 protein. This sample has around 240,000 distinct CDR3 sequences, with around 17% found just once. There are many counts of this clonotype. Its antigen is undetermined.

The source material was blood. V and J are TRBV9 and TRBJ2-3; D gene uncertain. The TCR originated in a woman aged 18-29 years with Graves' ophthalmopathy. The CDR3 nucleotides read TGTGCCAGCAGCGTAGAAGTGGGTCTCACAGATACGCAGTATTTT. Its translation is CASSVEVGLTDTQYF. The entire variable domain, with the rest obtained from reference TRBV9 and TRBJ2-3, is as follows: DSGVTQTPKHLITATGQRVTLRCSPRSGDLSVYWYQQSLDQGLQFLIQYYNGEERAKGNILERFSAQQFPDLHSELNLSSLELGDSALYFCASSVEVGLTDTQYFGPGTRLTVL.